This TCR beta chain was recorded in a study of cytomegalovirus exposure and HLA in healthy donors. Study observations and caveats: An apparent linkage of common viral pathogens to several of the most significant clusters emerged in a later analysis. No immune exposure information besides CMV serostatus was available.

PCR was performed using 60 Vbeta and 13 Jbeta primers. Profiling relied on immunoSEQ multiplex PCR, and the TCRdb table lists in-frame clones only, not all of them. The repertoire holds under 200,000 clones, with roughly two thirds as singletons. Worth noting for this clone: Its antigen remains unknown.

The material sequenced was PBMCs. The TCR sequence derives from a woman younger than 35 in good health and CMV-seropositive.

The CDR3 protein is CAISGPRVLDEQYF. The CDR3 region has the DNA TGTGCCATCAGTGGCCCTCGGGTTCTGGACGAGCAGTACTTC. This chain connects TRBV10-3 to TRBJ2-7; no definite D call. The CDR3 has 14 residues. The germline V and J ends were trimmed by 4 bases and 5 bases, with 15 bases remaining between them. The V gene's germline CDR1 is ENHRY and CDR2 SYGVKD.